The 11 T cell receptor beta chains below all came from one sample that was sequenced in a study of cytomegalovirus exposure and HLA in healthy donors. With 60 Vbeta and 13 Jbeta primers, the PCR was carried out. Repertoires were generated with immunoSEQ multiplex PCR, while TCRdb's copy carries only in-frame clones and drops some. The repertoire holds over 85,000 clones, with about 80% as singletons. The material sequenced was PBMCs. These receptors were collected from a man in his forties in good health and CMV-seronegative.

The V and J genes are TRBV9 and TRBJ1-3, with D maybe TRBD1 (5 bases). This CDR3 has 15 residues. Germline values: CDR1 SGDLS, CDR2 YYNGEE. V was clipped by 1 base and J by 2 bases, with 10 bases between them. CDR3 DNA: TGTGCCAGCAGCGTACACCAAGGGGCTGGAAACACCATATATTTT. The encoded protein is CASSVHQGAGNTIYF.

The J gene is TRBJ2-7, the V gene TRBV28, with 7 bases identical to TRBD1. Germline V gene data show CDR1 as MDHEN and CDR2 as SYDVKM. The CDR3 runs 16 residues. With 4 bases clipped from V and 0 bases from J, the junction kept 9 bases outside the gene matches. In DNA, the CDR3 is TGTGCCAGCAGTTGGTTCGGACAGGTAACCTCCTACGAGCAGTACTTC. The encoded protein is CASSWFGQVTSYEQYF.

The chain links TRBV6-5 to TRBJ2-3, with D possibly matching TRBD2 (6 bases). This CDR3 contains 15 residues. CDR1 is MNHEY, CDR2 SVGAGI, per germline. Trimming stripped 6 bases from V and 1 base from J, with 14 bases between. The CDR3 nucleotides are TGTGCCAGCAGCTACGCGGGATTAGGCACAGATACGCAGTATTTT. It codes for CASSYAGLGTDTQYF.

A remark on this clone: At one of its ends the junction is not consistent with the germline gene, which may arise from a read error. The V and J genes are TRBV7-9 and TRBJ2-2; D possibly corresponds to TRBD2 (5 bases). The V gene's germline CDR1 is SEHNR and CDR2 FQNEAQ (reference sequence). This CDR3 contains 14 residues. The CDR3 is CSSSRELNTGELFF. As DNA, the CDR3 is TGTTCCAGCTCCCGGGAATTGAACACCGGGGAGCTGTTTTTT. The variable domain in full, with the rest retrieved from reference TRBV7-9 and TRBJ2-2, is DTGVSQNPRHKITKRGQNVTFRCDPISEHNRLYWYRQTLGQGPEFLTYFQNEAQLEKSRLLSDRFSAERPKGSFSTLEIQRTEQGDSAMYLCSSSRELNTGELFFGEGSRLTVL.

Here the CDR3 reads CSVVGDTNTGELFF. The CDR3 DNA sequence: TGCAGCGTTGTGGGAGATACCAACACCGGGGAGCTGTTTTTT. V gene TRBV29-1 combines with J gene TRBJ2-2; D might be TRBD2 (5 bases). The length of the CDR3 is 14 residues. The germline CDR1 and CDR2 sequences are SQVTM and ANQGSEA. Trimming removed 4 bases from V and 2 bases from J, with 11 bases in between.

The CDR3 region is CASSRTAEDTQYF. CDR3 DNA sequence: TGTGCCAGCAGCCGAACCGCTGAGGATACGCAGTATTTT. The genes are TRBV6-4 and TRBJ2-3; no definite D call. This CDR3 has 13 residues. Trimming cost V 6 bases and J 6 bases, with 13 bases left between them. CDR1 MRHNA and CDR2 SNTAGT come from the germline V gene.

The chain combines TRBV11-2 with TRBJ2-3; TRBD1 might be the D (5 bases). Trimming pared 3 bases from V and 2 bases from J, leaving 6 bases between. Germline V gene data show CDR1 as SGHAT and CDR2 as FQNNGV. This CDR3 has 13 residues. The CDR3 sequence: CASSLDNTDTQYF. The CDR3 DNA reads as TGTGCCAGCAGCTTGGACAACACAGATACGCAGTATTTT.

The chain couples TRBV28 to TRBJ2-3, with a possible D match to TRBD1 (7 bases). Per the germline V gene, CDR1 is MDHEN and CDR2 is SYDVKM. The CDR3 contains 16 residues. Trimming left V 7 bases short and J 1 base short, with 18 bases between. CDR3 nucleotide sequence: TGTGCCAGCATTACCAGACAGGGACTCGGCACAGATACGCAGTATTTT. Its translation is CASITRQGLGTDTQYF. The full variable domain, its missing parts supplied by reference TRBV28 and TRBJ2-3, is DVKVTQSSRYLVKRTGEKVFLECVQDMDHENMFWYRQDPGLGLRLIYFSYDVKMKEKGDIPEGYSVSREKKERFSLILESASTNQTSMYLCASITRQGLGTDTQYFGPGTRLTVL.

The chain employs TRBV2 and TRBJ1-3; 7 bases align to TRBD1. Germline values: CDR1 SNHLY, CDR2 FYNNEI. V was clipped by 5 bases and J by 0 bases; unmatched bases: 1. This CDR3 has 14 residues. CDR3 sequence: CASSTGVSGNTIYF. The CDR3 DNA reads TGTGCCAGCAGTACAGGGGTCTCTGGAAACACCATATATTTT.

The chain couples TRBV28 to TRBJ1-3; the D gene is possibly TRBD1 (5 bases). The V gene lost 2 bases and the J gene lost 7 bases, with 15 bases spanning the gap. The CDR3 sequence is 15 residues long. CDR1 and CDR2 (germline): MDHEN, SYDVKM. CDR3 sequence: CASSLGGALGNTIYF. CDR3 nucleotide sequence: TGTGCCAGCAGTTTAGGAGGGGCCCTAGGTAACACCATATATTTT.

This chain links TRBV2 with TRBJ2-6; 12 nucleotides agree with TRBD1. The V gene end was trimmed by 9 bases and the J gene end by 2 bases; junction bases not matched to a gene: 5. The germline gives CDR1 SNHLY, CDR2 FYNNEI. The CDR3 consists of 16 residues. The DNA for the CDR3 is TGTGCCAGGCGGGACAGGGGGCAGGCTGGGGCCAACGTCCTGACTTTC. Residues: CARRDRGQAGANVLTF.